This T cell receptor (beta chain) came from a study of T cell responses to AZD1222 COVID-19 vaccine. Concerning this clone: What it binds is unknown.

Some clones are missing from TCRdb's copy, which holds only in-frame ones; the method was immunoSEQ multiplex PCR. The table shows hundreds of thousands of clones, with 90% to 95% occurring only once. Study-wide results and caveats: Only a handful of people who got AZD1222 tested seropositive at baseline. Breadth and depth of Spike-specific TCRs rose after two AZD1222 doses. Dominant at 160-218 and 743-854, vaccine-associated CD4 TCRs also spanned spike.

Trimming removed 5 bases at V and 0 bases at J, with 10 bases between. Germline assignment: CDR1 MNHEY and CDR2 SVGAGI. CDR3 length: 14 amino acids. The clonotype originates from an adult in good health. The starting material was peripheral blood, obtained on day 0 of MenACWY control vaccination. This chain links TRBV6-5 with TRBJ1-1, with D perhaps matching TRBD1 (6 bases). CDR3 protein: CASSTTGVNTEAFF. The CDR3 DNA sequence: TGTGCCAGCAGTACGACAGGAGTGAACACTGAAGCTTTCTTT.